A selection of T cell receptor beta chains follows, all from one sample in a study of blood T cell repertoires in COVID-19. The assay was immunoSEQ multiplex PCR, and TCRdb's table has in-frame clones only and misses some. This table has over 350,000 clones, 88% appearing once. The sequenced sample was PBMCs or T cells enriched from blood (not recorded which). The source is a woman in her twenties or thirties with acute COVID-19. Each CDR3 is given with its conserved first and last residue. Fields, in order: J gene, CDR3 length, V gene, clone size, D gene, CDR3 DNA, CDR3 protein. A D gene is named only where the DNA matches it firmly. Size is omitted from some rows. Given values are once, few, many or a class for expanded clones.

>TRBJ1-2|12|TRBV30|once|NA
TGTGCCTGGACGGCAGGGGCGTATGGCTACACCTTC
CAWTAGAYGYTF
>TRBJ1-6|16|TRBV12-5|NA|TRBD1
TGTGCTAGTGGTTTGGCCCGGGACAGAAATAATTCACCCCTCCACTTT
CASGLARDRNNSPLHF
>TRBJ2-1|15|TRBV9|once|NA
TGTGCCAGCAGCCCACTTCCGGGGAGTTACAATGAGCAGTTCTTC
CASSPLPGSYNEQFF
>TRBJ2-1|14|TRBV7-3|NA|NA
TGTGCCAGCAGCTTAACCCTTTCGTCCCATGAGCAGTTCTTC
CASSLTLSSHEQFF
>TRBJ1-6|14|TRBV15|NA|NA
TGTGCCACCAGCAGAGGTGGGGGCAATTCACCCCTCCACTTT
CATSRGGGNSPLHF
>TRBJ2-3|13|TRBV12-3/TRBV12-4|NA|TRBD2
TGTGCCAGCAGAGCGGGGAGCACAGATACGCAGTATTTT
CASRAGSTDTQYF
>TRBJ1-1|14|TRBV6-5|NA|NA
TGTGCCAGCAGTTACTCTAGGAGTCACACTGAAGCTTTCTTT
CASSYSRSHTEAFF
>TRBJ1-5|12|TRBV19|NA|TRBD1
TGTGCCAGTAGTATACCCGACAGGGGCCAGCATTTT
CASSIPDRGQHF
>TRBJ2-7|14|TRBV5-1|once|TRBD1
TGCGCCAGCAGCTTGGACAGGGGTAGTTACGAGCAGTACTTC
CASSLDRGSYEQYF
>TRBJ2-1|14|TRBV19|NA|TRBD1
TGTGCCAGTAGTAATCTAGGGGGCTTCAATGAGCAGTTCTTC
CASSNLGGFNEQFF
>TRBJ2-1|14|TRBV21-1|NA|NA
TGTGCCAGCAGCAAACTAGCGGGCTACAATGAGCAGTTCTTC
CASSKLAGYNEQFF
>TRBJ2-3|13|TRBV6-5|NA|NA
TGTGCCGGCGGACAGCGCCGCACAGATACGCAGTATTTT
CAGGQRRTDTQYF
>TRBJ2-1|14|TRBV25-1|NA|TRBD2
TGTGCCAGCGGCCGTGGGGGGGGTAACAATGAGCAGTTCTTC
CASGRGGGNNEQFF
>TRBJ2-7|16|TRBV3-1/TRBV3-2|NA|NA
TGTGCCAGCAGCCCTCGCGAGTTTAACTCGGCCTACGAGCAGTACTTC
CASSPREFNSAYEQYF
>TRBJ1-5|13|TRBV6-5|NA|TRBD1
TGTGCCAGCAGTCCAGGGGGCCGTCAGCCCCAGCATTTT
CASSPGGRQPQHF
>TRBJ2-5|14|TRBV7-2|NA|TRBD1
TGTGCCAGCAGCTTTAAGGGACAGCAAGAGACCCAGTACTTC
CASSFKGQQETQYF
>TRBJ2-7|17|TRBV2|NA|TRBD2
TGTGCCAGCACGGGATTGAGCGGACTAGCGGGGGTCTACGAGCAGTACTTC
CASTGLSGLAGVYEQYF
>TRBJ2-1|17|TRBV4-3|NA|NA
TGCGCCAGCAGCCAAGATACCGCGGGGAGAATGTACAATGAGCAGTTCTTC
CASSQDTAGRMYNEQFF
>TRBJ2-3|14|TRBV19|NA|NA
TGTGCCAGTGGGTTTACAGGGCCCACAGATACGCAGTATTTT
CASGFTGPTDTQYF
>TRBJ1-2|18|TRBV4-1|NA|TRBD1
TGCGCCAGCAGCCGCCAAGAGTGGGGGACAGCCTCCGACTATGGCTACACCTTC
CASSRQEWGTASDYGYTF